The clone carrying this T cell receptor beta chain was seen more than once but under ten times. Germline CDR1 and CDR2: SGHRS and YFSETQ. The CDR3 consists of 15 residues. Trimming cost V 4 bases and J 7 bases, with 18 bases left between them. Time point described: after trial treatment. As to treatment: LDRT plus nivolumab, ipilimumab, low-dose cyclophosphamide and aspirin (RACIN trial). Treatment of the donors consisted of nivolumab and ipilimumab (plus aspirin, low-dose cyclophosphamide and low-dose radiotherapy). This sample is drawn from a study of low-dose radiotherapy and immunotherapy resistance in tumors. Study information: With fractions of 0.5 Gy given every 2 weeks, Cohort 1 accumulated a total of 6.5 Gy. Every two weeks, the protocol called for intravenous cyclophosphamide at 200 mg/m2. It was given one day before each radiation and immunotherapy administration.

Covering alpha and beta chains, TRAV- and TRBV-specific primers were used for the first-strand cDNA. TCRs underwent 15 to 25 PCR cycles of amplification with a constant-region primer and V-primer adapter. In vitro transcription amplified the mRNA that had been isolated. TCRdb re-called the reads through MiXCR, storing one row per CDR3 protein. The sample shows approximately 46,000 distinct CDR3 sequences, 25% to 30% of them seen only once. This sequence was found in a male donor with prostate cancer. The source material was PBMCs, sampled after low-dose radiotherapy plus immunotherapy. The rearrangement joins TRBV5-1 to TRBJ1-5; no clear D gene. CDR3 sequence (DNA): TGCGCCAGCAGCACCCTGGGCCAGGTTGGCCAGCCCCAGCATTTT. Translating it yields CASSTLGQVGQPQHF.